These 31 T cell receptor beta chains originate from one sample sequenced in a study of blood T cells in healthy people across ages. The use of a sample-barcoded 5' primer and a J-beta primer mix characterized a second PCR of roughly 6 to 12 cycles. In TCRdb, the 5' RACE reads were re-called with MiXCR into one record per CDR3 protein. Of around 870,000 distinct CDR3 sequences in the sample, 25% to 35% are singletons; the top ten hold 15% to 20%. The sequencing sample was made of blood. The receptors derive from a woman older than 75 in good health.

This clonotype was picked up a small number of times. The genes are TRBV6-5 and TRBJ2-7; the match to TRBD2 covers 10 bases. Losses at the gene ends were 6 bases for V and 7 bases for J; bases not matched to a gene: 12. The CDR3 extends over 15 amino acids. The V gene's germline CDR1 is MNHEY and CDR2 SVGAGI. CDR3 loop: CASSMERGGYNEQYF. The CDR3 DNA reads TGTGCCAGCAGCATGGAGCGGGGGGGTTATAATGAGCAGTACTTC.

The sample holds one count of this clonotype. V is TRBV6-2 or TRBV6-3 and J is TRBJ2-1; TRBD2 matches 11 bases. Per germline, CDR1 MNHEY and CDR2 SVGEGT. CDR3 length: 16 residues. The V gene end was trimmed by 6 bases and the J gene end by 13 bases; junction bases not matched to a gene: 17. CDR3 amino acids: CASRRIAGGLQETQFF. DNA for the CDR3: TGTGCCAGCAGACGAATAGCGGGGGGGCTGCAAGAGACCCAGTTCTTC.

The chain joins TRBV10-3 to TRBJ2-5, with D unresolved. Germline assignment: CDR1 ENHRY and CDR2 SYGVKD. The CDR3 spans 15 residues. V gave up 3 bases and J gave up 3 bases, with 14 bases separating them. The CDR3 protein is CAISEHARTKETQYF. CDR3 in DNA: TGTGCCATCAGTGAACATGCTCGGACGAAAGAGACCCAGTACTTC.

This clonotype was picked up many times. The V and J genes are TRBV12-3 or TRBV12-4 and TRBJ2-6; D gene ambiguous. V was shortened by 2 bases and J by 3 bases, with 14 bases between the two germline ends. The CDR3 has 17 residues. The CDR3 DNA is TGTGCCAGCAGTTTACGGCCCTCAATCAGTGGGGCCAACGTCCTGACTTTC. This codes for CASSLRPSISGANVLTF.

In regard to this clonotype: A much bigger clone sits one base away, suggesting this may be a read error. V is TRBV3-1 and J is TRBJ2-1; 7 bases agree with TRBD1. Germline lookup yields CDR1 LGHDT and CDR2 YNNKEL (reference sequence). The CDR3 contains 14 residues. CDR3 protein: CASSQVGQRNEQVF. As DNA, the CDR3 is TGTGCCAGCAGCCAAGTGGGACAGAGAAATGAGCAGGTCTTC.

This clonotype came up a few times. Mismatch with germline at one junction end may stem from a read error. V and J are TRBV7-8 and TRBJ2-4, with 8 positions matching TRBD1. The CDR3 totals 11 residues. Germline CDR1 is SGHVS and CDR2 is FQNEAQ. The CDR3 nucleotides read TGTGCCAGCAGCACGGGACAGGCTGTAGTCTTC. As protein: CASSTGQAVVF.

This clonotype appeared a few times. The chain couples TRBV20-1 to TRBJ1-1, with 8 positions matching TRBD1. Per germline, CDR1 DFQATT and CDR2 SNEGSKA (reference sequence). This CDR3 contains 14 residues. V lost 2 bases, J lost 8 bases, and 10 bases stayed unmatched. As DNA, the CDR3 is TGCAGTGCTAGACTACCGGGACAGGTTCTCGAAGCTTTCTTT. This gives the protein CSARLPGQVLEAFF.

The sample holds a few counts of this clonotype. The chain combines TRBV2 with TRBJ2-7, with D perhaps TRBD2 (6 bases). The V and J ends lost 8 bases and 3 bases respectively, with 20 bases between them. Looked up from germline, CDR1 is SNHLY and CDR2 is FYNNEI. The CDR3 runs 15 residues. The DNA of the CDR3 is TGTGCCAGCGCCCATCGGGGGTCGACGCTCTACGAGCAGTACTTC. Amino acids: CASAHRGSTLYEQYF. Complete variable domain (other parts from reference TRBV2 and TRBJ2-7): EPEVTQTPSHQVTQMGQEVILRCVPISNHLYFYWYRQILGQKVEFLVSFYNNEISEKSEIFDDQFSVERPDGSNFTLKIRSTKLEDSAMYFCASAHRGSTLYEQYFGPGTRLTVT.

This clonotype was observed many times. V gene TRBV24-1 combines with J gene TRBJ1-2, with TRBD1 identical over 9 bases. V shed 4 bases and J 1 base; nucleotides not matched to a gene: 9. Germline lookup yields CDR1 KGHDR and CDR2 SFDVKD. This CDR3 contains 17 residues. As DNA, the CDR3 is TGTGCCACCAGTGAAGGTTGGGGACAGGGAGATAACTATGGCTACACCTTC. It codes for CATSEGWGQGDNYGYTF.

There are many counts of this clonotype. V usage is TRBV2 and J usage is TRBJ2-6; no reliable D call. This CDR3 spans 18 amino acids. Per the germline V gene, CDR1 is SNHLY and CDR2 is FYNNEI. Between the trimmed V and J ends, which lost 0 bases and 0 bases, there was a span of 12 bases. The CDR3 is CASSEALVLVSGANVLTF. In DNA form, the CDR3 reads TGTGCCAGCAGTGAAGCGCTTGTTCTCGTCTCTGGGGCCAACGTCCTGACTTTC. Supplemented by reference TRBV2 and TRBJ2-6, the full variable domain reads EPEVTQTPSHQVTQMGQEVILRCVPISNHLYFYWYRQILGQKVEFLVSFYNNEISEKSEIFDDQFSVERPDGSNFTLKIRSTKLEDSAMYFCASSEALVLVSGANVLTFGAGSRLTVL.

This clonotype came up many times. The chain employs TRBV6-5 and TRBJ2-1; 12 positions match TRBD2. The length of the CDR3 is 18 residues. V was pared by 4 bases and J by 0 bases, with 7 bases of the junction left unmatched. In germline, CDR1 is MNHEY, CDR2 SVGAGI. The CDR3 here is CASSFTSGGTRSYNEQFF. The CDR3 region has the DNA TGTGCCAGCAGTTTTACTAGCGGGGGGACCCGCTCCTACAATGAGCAGTTCTTC.

This clonotype showed up many times. The chain's CDR3 is CSATPGDSKYQETQYF. The CDR3 DNA sequence: TGCAGTGCTACTCCGGGGGACTCTAAGTACCAAGAGACCCAGTACTTC. The chain employs TRBV20-1 and TRBJ2-5; TRBD2 is a possible D gene (6 bases). CDR3 length equals 16 residues. CDR1 and CDR2 (germline): DFQATT, SNEGSKA (reference sequence). The ends were cut back, 4 bases at V and 0 bases at J, with 18 bases in the middle.

The table lists this clonotype with many counts. This chain connects TRBV6-6 to TRBJ2-1, with 12 bases aligning to TRBD2. The CDR3 is 15 amino acids. V gave up 5 bases and J gave up 6 bases; unmatched junction bases: 5. The V gene's germline CDR1 is MNHNY and CDR2 SVGAGI (reference sequence). The CDR3 loop reads CASSSTSGGINEQFF. CDR3 DNA sequence: TGTGCCAGCAGTAGCACTAGCGGGGGGATCAATGAGCAGTTCTTC.

This clonotype was observed a handful of times. The chain links TRBV30 to TRBJ2-7, with 8 bases lining up with TRBD1. This CDR3 is built from 15 residues. CDR1 is GTSNPN and CDR2 is SVGIG in the germline V gene (reference sequence). The J segment lost 7 bases and the V segment lost 6 bases, leaving 17 bases of the junction unmatched. This chain's CDR3 is CACQDGQGRYNEQYF. DNA for the CDR3: TGTGCCTGTCAAGATGGACAGGGACGCTACAATGAGCAGTACTTC.

Concerning this clonotype: A much larger clonotype is one base distant, so this may be a read error. The gene calls are TRBV6-2 or TRBV6-3 and TRBJ2-7; the D gene is possibly TRBD2 (6 bases). The CDR3 consists of 13 residues. In germline, CDR1 is MNHEY, CDR2 SVGEGT. The CDR3 DNA reads as TGTGCCAACAGTCCCCCGGGGGTATACGAGCAGTACTTC. It is translated as CANSPPGVYEQYF.

This clonotype has at least ten counts. The chain links TRBV18 to TRBJ2-5, with 9 bases identical to TRBD1. The germline CDR1 and CDR2 sequences are KGHSH and LQKENI. Trimming removed 2 bases from V and 1 base from J; junction bases left unmatched: 2. The CDR3 consists of 15 residues. In DNA form, the CDR3 reads TGTGCCAGCTCACCAGGACAGGGGCCCCAAGAGACCCAGTACTTC. Its protein is CASSPGQGPQETQYF.

This clonotype was seen at least ten times. This chain connects TRBV6-5 to TRBJ2-1, with a weak D call TRBD2 (6 bases). The V end lost 0 bases, the J end lost 6 bases, and 15 bases lay between the germline ends. This CDR3 is built from 16 residues. Per the germline V gene, CDR1 is MNHEY and CDR2 is SVGAGI. The CDR3 sequence is CASSYSWRGSVNEQFF. CDR3 nucleotides: TGTGCCAGCAGTTACTCTTGGAGGGGCAGTGTCAATGAGCAGTTCTTC.

Only a few counts were recorded for this clonotype. This rearrangement joins TRBV5-1 to TRBJ2-3; D possibly corresponds to TRBD2 (6 bases). Trimming left V 0 bases short and J 0 bases short, with 8 bases between. Germline CDR1 SGHRS, CDR2 YFSETQ. The CDR3 runs to 15 residues. The CDR3 coding sequence is TGCGCCAGCAGCTTGGATGCGGGGAGCACAGATACGCAGTATTTT. Translated, it gives CASSLDAGSTDTQYF.

Points on this clonotype: A read error may explain this, as a much larger clone is one base away. The V call is TRBV6-5, the J call TRBJ2-1, with 11 bases identical to TRBD2. This CDR3 contains 16 residues. Germline lookup yields CDR1 MNHEY and CDR2 SVGAGI. Trimming took 5 bases from V and 4 from J; bases not matched to a gene: 7. CDR3 loop: CASSSIAGGPYNEQFF. The CDR3 nucleotides are TGTGCCAGCAGTAGCATAGCGGGGGGGCCTTACAATGAGCAGTTCTTC.

This chain links TRBV5-1 with TRBJ2-3; TRBD2 is a possible D gene (6 bases). The CDR3 has 14 amino acids. Germline-derived CDR1 and CDR2 are SGHRS and YFSETQ. Trimming left V 4 bases short and J 6 bases short, with 15 bases between. In DNA form, the CDR3 reads TGCGCCAGCAGCCCGTCTGCGGGGTGGGATACGCAGTATTTT. It is translated as CASSPSAGWDTQYF.

The CDR3 loop is CASSPGQEVTQYF. The CDR3, as DNA: TGTGCCAGCAGCCCGGGACAGGAAGTCACCCAGTACTTC. The rearrangement links TRBV13 to TRBJ2-5, with TRBD1 matching 8 bases. The V and J ends lost 5 bases and 8 bases, in that order; junction bases with no gene match: 7. From germline, CDR1 is PRHDT and CDR2 FYEKMQ (reference sequence). The CDR3 sequence is 13 residues long.

This clonotype was observed at least ten times. The rearrangement joins TRBV25-1 to TRBJ1-4; perhaps TRBD1 as D (5 bases). V lost 0 bases to trimming and J lost 6 bases, with 11 bases between them. From germline, CDR1 is MGHDK and CDR2 SYGVNS. The CDR3 has 15 residues. CDR3 region: CASSEYGGADEKLFF. In DNA, the CDR3 is TGTGCCAGCAGTGAATATGGAGGGGCGGATGAAAAACTGTTTTTT.

As concerns this clonotype: This may be a read error, as it is one base from a much larger clone. The CDR3 DNA is TGCGCCAGCAGCTTGGCCGTGGCTGGCAATGAGCAGTACTTC. Translation: CASSLAVAGNEQYF. V gene TRBV5-1 combines with J gene TRBJ2-5; D not certain. CDR1 and CDR2 from the germline V gene are SGHRS and YFSETQ. CDR3 length: 14 residues. Between the trimmed V and J ends, which lost 0 bases and 11 bases, there was a span of 17 bases.

About this clonotype itself: A much larger clonotype is one base distant, so this may be a read error. This chain joins TRBV20-1 and TRBJ2-3; maybe TRBD1 (5 bases). V was shortened by 3 bases and J by 6 bases, with 22 bases between the two germline ends. In germline, CDR1 is DFQATT, CDR2 SNEGSKA (reference sequence). This CDR3 has 16 residues. The CDR3 is CSARPRRGRTWDTQYF. The CDR3 DNA sequence: TGCAGTGCTAGGCCAAGACGAGGACGGACATGGGATACGCAGTATTTT.

This rearrangement joins TRBV28 to TRBJ1-1, with 7 positions matching TRBD1. This CDR3 is built from 14 residues. V shed 6 bases and J 0 bases; nucleotides not matched to a gene: 4. Germline CDR1 MDHEN, CDR2 SYDVKM. The CDR3 DNA reads TGTGCCAGCAGGGGACAGTTCATGAACACTGAAGCTTTCTTT. The encoded protein is CASRGQFMNTEAFF.

J is TRBJ2-3 and V is TRBV3-1; D is perhaps TRBD2 (6 bases). The V end was cut by 3 bases, the J end by 5 bases, with 9 bases between. Germline V gene sequence: CDR1 LGHDT, CDR2 YNNKEL (reference sequence). The CDR3 loop spans 13 amino acids. The CDR3 DNA is TGTGCCAGCAGCCAGCGGGGAATAGATACGCAGTATTTT. Its translation: CASSQRGIDTQYF.

This clonotype came up a few times. The V call is TRBV7-2, the J call TRBJ1-2, with 10 positions matching TRBD1. V lost 5 bases, J lost 3 bases, and 6 bases stayed unmatched. The CDR3 is made up of 15 amino acids. Looked up from germline, CDR1 is SGHTA and CDR2 is FQGNSA. CDR3 region: CASSPGQGGYYGYTF. The CDR3 coding sequence is TGTGCCAGCAGCCCTGGACAGGGGGGGTACTATGGCTACACCTTC. Full variable domain (outside the CDR3, taken from reference TRBV7-2 and TRBJ1-2): GAGVSQSPSNKVTEKGKDVELRCDPISGHTALYWYRQSLGQGLEFLIYFQGNSAPDKSGLPSDRFSAERTGGSVSTLTIQRTQQEDSAVYLCASSPGQGGYYGYTFGSGTRLTVV.

There are a few counts of this clonotype. This chain connects TRBV6-6 to TRBJ1-5, with 7 bases that match TRBD1. The V and J ends lost 2 bases and 3 bases, in that order; junction bases with no gene match: 7. This CDR3 spans 16 amino acids. Germline V gene data show CDR1 as MNHNY and CDR2 as SVGAGI (reference sequence). This CDR3 is CASSYGTRGLNQPQHF. Written as DNA, the CDR3 is TGTGCCAGCAGTTACGGGACGAGGGGGCTCAATCAGCCCCAGCATTTT.

The chain combines TRBV4-1 with TRBJ2-2, with D unclear. The CDR3 runs 15 residues. Trimming shortened V by 3 bases and J by 4 bases, and 12 bases separated the two germline ends. Germline loops: CDR1 MGHRA, CDR2 YSYEKL. The CDR3 loop reads CASSHGNSFTGELFF. CDR3 DNA sequence: TGCGCCAGCAGCCACGGTAACAGTTTCACCGGGGAGCTGTTTTTT.

In the case of this clonotype: Just one base apart from a much larger clone, this may be a read error. V and J are TRBV7-2 and TRBJ1-5; no reliable D call. The CDR3 totals 16 residues. Germline CDR1 reads SGHTA; CDR2 reads FQGNSA. CDR3 residues: CANSLVGSASNQPQHF. The DNA for the CDR3 is TGTGCCAACAGCTTAGTAGGGTCCGCGAGCAATCAGCCCCAGCATTTT.

For this clonotype: A much larger clone lies a single base off, so this may be a read error. This is likely a read error, given that the CDR3 carries no conserved phenylalanine or tryptophan at its end. DNA of the CDR3: TGTACCAGCAGCCCAGCTGGAGAGACCCAGTACTTA. Protein product: CTSSPAGETQYL. This chain connects TRBV7-9 to TRBJ2-5, with D uncertain. CDR3 size: 12 residues. The germline gives CDR1 SEHNR, CDR2 FQNEAQ (reference sequence).